Listed here is a single T cell receptor (beta chain). Individuals aged about 18 to 100 years were recruited from about two dozen US areas. CDR3 length: 17 residues. With 0 bases removed from V and 5 bases from J, the gap between germline ends came to 20 bases. CDR1 and CDR2 (germline): ENHRY, SYGVKD. This sample stems from a study of blood T cell repertoires in COVID-19. About the research overall: Acute and convalescent COVID-19 samples came from the United States, Italy and Spain.

Authors' methods: Researchers report that nucleated cell counts were estimated from reference gene primer amplification. Profiled with immunoSEQ multiplex PCR; TCRdb holds only in-frame clones, not every one. The V and J calls and the clone size are those of that table, but D and trimming were determined from the DNA. Seen here are a few hundred thousand clones, approximately 90% observed once, and the top ten hold around 9.3%. The chain has TRBV10-3 and TRBJ2-7, with D maybe TRBD1 (6 bases). This TCR came from a woman under 30 who had recovered from COVID-19. The sample taken for sequencing was PBMCs or T cells enriched from blood (not recorded which). The CDR3 DNA reads as TGTGCCATCAGTGAGTCTGTTTTCTCCCAGGGGTCCGACGAGCAGTACTTC. This codes for CAISESVFSQGSDEQYF.